The present T cell receptor beta chain was sequenced within a study of cytomegalovirus exposure and HLA in healthy donors (dated by TCRdb to about 2017). With regard to the full study: A later analysis indicated that the roughly 120 validation repertoires were generated on the platform also employed for the roughly 720 repertoires of the first cohort. To predict cytomegalovirus infection status, the study brought together high-throughput TCR immunosequencing, statistical association of individual TCRs with disease status, and machine learning. The study aimed to test whether cataloging public T cell receptors could reveal signatures of past pathogen exposure. Along with the roughly 670-subject first cohort, a separate validation cohort of more than 90 different subjects was used.

The study at large found these results: The validation cohort had no HLA typing available for a later analysis, so co-occurrence within that cohort was assessed over all 130 or so repertoires. A few of the identified cytomegalovirus-associated TCR beta chains were confirmed in vitro to be specific for cytomegalovirus antigens. In both the original and validation cohorts, the classifier was reported to diagnose cytomegalovirus status with high specificity and sensitivity. The study gave a list of roughly 150 TCR beta chains associated with cytomegalovirus. Of the cluster scores, 94% were above 0 in a later analysis, which found that TCRs clustered in the first cohort also tended to co-occur in the 95 to 150 validation repertoires. The authors suggested that the approach could potentially be extended to other disease states and immunological phenotypes. Most TCR sequences were seen in very few donors, while some public TCRs were found in many individuals.

The library was prepared using the immunoSEQ multiplex PCR assay. The study's own analysis went as follows. To diagnose cytomegalovirus status from the catalog of TCR beta chain sequences, a statistical classification framework was built. The clones in this table, taken by TCRdb from immuneACCESS, are in-frame only. Not every clone is retained; where verified, under half of the shortfall comes from an unresolved V gene, and the cause of the rest is unknown. The D gene and trimming were derived from the DNA, and the V and J assignments and clone size from that table. The sample includes 300,000 or so clones, with approximately 91% observed a single time. The biggest ten clones account for about 0.96% of the sample. The donors were included in the validation cohort of roughly 120 subjects, a group kept apart from the approximately 690-subject first cohort. As concerns this clone: Its antigen target is currently unknown. Base qualities are not at hand, and no much larger clone is one base apart.

The CDR3 runs 15 amino acids, cysteine and phenylalanine included. This entry keeps only the CDR3 DNA: 45 bases, framed from base 1. CDR1 and CDR2 are read off the germline V gene as MGHDK and SYGVNS. Trimming takes 6 bases off V and 1 base off J; junction bases not matched to a gene: 5. The TCR originated in a man in his thirties or forties in good health and CMV-seronegative. Recombination connected TRBV25-1 to TRBJ2-3; 9 bases in between match TRBD2. The sequenced sample consisted of PBMCs. CDR3 loop: CASRVSGGRTDTQYF. The nucleotide sequence is given as TGTGCCAGCAGAGTTAGCGGGGGACGCACAGATACGCAGTATTTT.